The source of this T cell receptor beta chain is a study of PD-1 blockade in classical Hodgkin lymphoma. CDR3 length equals 13 residues. The germline gives CDR1 LGHNT, CDR2 FRNRAP. The ends were cut back, 5 bases at V and 2 bases at J, with 6 bases in the middle. Every patient relapsed after autologous stem cell transplantation, and brentuximab vedotin exposure varied. The repertoire was sequenced with immunoSEQ multiplex PCR; TCRdb's copy has only in-frame clones and lacks some. The sample records about 19,000 clones, 70% to 80% being singletons. The chain uses TRBV12-5 and TRBJ2-2, with D uncertain. The sample here was peripheral blood mononuclear cells (PBMCs), taken before the second cycle of nivolumab. The sequence came from a human donor with classical Hodgkin lymphoma. Written as DNA, the CDR3 is TGTGCTAGTGGTCCCGTAAACACCGGGGAGCTGTTTTTT. This gives the protein CASGPVNTGELFF.